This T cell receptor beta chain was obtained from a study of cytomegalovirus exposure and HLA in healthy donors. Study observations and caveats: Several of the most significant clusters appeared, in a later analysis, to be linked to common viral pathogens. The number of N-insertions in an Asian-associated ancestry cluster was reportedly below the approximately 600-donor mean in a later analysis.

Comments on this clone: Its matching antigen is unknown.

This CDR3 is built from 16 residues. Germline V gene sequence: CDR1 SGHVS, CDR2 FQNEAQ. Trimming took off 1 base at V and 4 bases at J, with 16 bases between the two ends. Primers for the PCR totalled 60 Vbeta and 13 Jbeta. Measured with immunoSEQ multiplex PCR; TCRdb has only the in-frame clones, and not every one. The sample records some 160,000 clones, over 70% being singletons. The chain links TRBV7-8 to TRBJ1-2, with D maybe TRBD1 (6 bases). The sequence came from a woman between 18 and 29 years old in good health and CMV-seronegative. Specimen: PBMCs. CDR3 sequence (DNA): TGTGCCAGCAGCTTAGGTTTGTCGGGGGGCGTCTATGGCTACACCTTC. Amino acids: CASSLGLSGGVYGYTF.